The 29 T cell receptor beta chains presented below share a single source sample, sequenced in a study of cytomegalovirus exposure and HLA in healthy donors. The PCR contained 60 Vbeta and 13 Jbeta primers. The table came from immunoSEQ multiplex PCR; TCRdb's copy has only in-frame clones and leaves some out. This sample has fewer than 200,000 clones; around four fifths occur once, and the top ten carry about 1.3%. The sample comprised PBMCs. These receptor sequences come from a man aged 25-40 years in good health and CMV-seronegative.

V usage is TRBV5-1 and J usage is TRBJ2-7; 10 positions match TRBD2. The CDR3 sequence is 14 residues long. The V and J ends lost 3 bases and 2 bases, in that order; junction bases with no gene match: 2. Germline-derived CDR1 and CDR2 are SGHRS and YFSETQ. CDR3 region: CASSSSGRAYEQYF. CDR3 nucleotide sequence: TGCGCCAGCAGCTCTAGCGGGAGAGCCTACGAGCAGTACTTC.

The chain recombines TRBV7-2 with TRBJ2-6, with no clear D. Germline CDR1 is SGHTA and CDR2 is FQGNSA. V lost 4 bases and J 5 bases, leaving 18 bases between the germline ends. CDR3 length: 17 residues. The CDR3 here is CASSSRKATARANVLTF. As DNA, the CDR3 is TGTGCCAGCAGCTCACGTAAGGCGACTGCTAGGGCCAACGTCCTGACTTTC.

This chain links TRBV6-5 with TRBJ2-7; TRBD2 aligns across 14 bases. The CDR3 extends over 15 amino acids. After removal of 7 bases from V and 5 bases from J, the junction contained 7 bases not matched to a gene. Germline CDR1 MNHEY, CDR2 SVGAGI. This chain's CDR3 is CASTRLAGGPNEQYF. The CDR3 DNA is TGTGCCAGCACCCGACTAGCGGGAGGGCCTAACGAGCAGTACTTC.

This chain connects TRBV5-1 to TRBJ2-2; 8 nucleotides match TRBD2. This CDR3 has 15 amino acids. The V and J ends lost 0 bases and 5 bases, in that order; junction bases with no gene match: 3. Per germline, CDR1 SGHRS and CDR2 YFSETQ. The CDR3 sequence: CASSLAAGVTGELFF. CDR3 coding DNA: TGCGCCAGCAGCTTGGCAGCGGGGGTAACCGGGGAGCTGTTTTTT.

To note about this clone: In this CDR3 the conserved last residue, phenylalanine or tryptophan, is missing, so a read error is likely. V usage is TRBV9 and J usage is TRBJ1-1; 7 bases fit TRBD1. There are 13 residues in the CDR3. Germline V gives CDR1 SGDLS, CDR2 YYNGEE. With V trimmed by 4 bases and J by 3 bases, 3 bases remained unmatched. The CDR3 here is CASSRDSYTEAFL. The CDR3 coding sequence is TGTGCCAGCAGCCGGGACAGTTACACTGAAGCTTTCCTT.

The chain employs TRBV5-1 and TRBJ2-1, with TRBD2 identical over 9 bases. V dropped 0 bases and J dropped 9; count of bases not matched to a gene: 7. The CDR3 consists of 15 residues. Per germline, CDR1 SGHRS and CDR2 YFSETQ. Here the CDR3 DNA reads TGCGCCAGCAGCTTGGACCTAGCGGGAAGTTTTGAGCAGTTCTTC. Translated, it gives CASSLDLAGSFEQFF.

The chain has TRBV10-2 and TRBJ1-4, with 9 bases aligning to TRBD1. The CDR3 sequence is 14 residues long. The germline gives CDR1 WSHSY, CDR2 SAAADI. V was pared by 5 bases and J by 7 bases, with 5 bases of the junction left unmatched. In nucleotides, the CDR3 is TGCGCCAGCAGTCCGTTGACAGGGGGTGAAAAACTGTTTTTT. This codes for CASSPLTGGEKLFF.

This chain connects TRBV18 to TRBJ1-1; 7 bases agree with TRBD1. The CDR3 sequence is 15 residues long. Germline trimming cut 3 bases from V and 0 bases from J; bases unmatched to any gene: 4. Germline lookup yields CDR1 KGHSH and CDR2 LQKENI. The CDR3: CASSPRDSLNTEAFF. In DNA form, the CDR3 reads TGTGCCAGCTCACCGAGGGACAGCCTGAACACTGAAGCTTTCTTT.

This clone was found once. The chain employs TRBV6-6 and TRBJ2-3; possibly TRBD1 for D (5 bases). The CDR3 totals 14 residues. Deletions cut 8 bases from V and 5 bases from J, with 17 bases between. Germline V gene data show CDR1 as MNHNY and CDR2 as SVGAGI (reference sequence). The CDR3, as DNA: TGTGCCAGCCTATTGGGGCAAGGAAGAGATACGCAGTATTTT. As protein: CASLLGQGRDTQYF.

V gene TRBV5-5 combines with J gene TRBJ2-7; perhaps TRBD2 as D (5 bases). This CDR3 contains 14 residues. Germline CDR1 is SGHKS and CDR2 is YYEKEE (reference sequence). Trimming cost V 1 base and J 3 bases, with 11 bases left between them. The CDR3 DNA follows: TGTGCCAGCAGCTTGTTTTCGGGGTACTACGAGCAGTACTTC. It specifies CASSLFSGYYEQYF. The full variable domain, in which reference TRBV5-5 and TRBJ2-7 provide the parts outside the CDR3, is DAGVTQSPTHLIKTRGQQVTLRCSPISGHKSVSWYQQVLGQGPQFIFQYYEKEERGRGNFPDRFSARQFPNYSSELNVNALLLGDSALYLCASSLFSGYYEQYFGPGTRLTVT.

The count of this clone is one. V and J are TRBV6-6 and TRBJ2-2; D is perhaps TRBD1 (6 bases). V was clipped by 7 bases and J by 0 bases, with 9 bases between them. The CDR3 extends over 14 amino acids. CDR1 MNHNY and CDR2 SVGAGI come from the germline V gene (reference sequence). This chain's CDR3 is CASKGQSNTGELFF. The DNA of the CDR3 is TGTGCCAGCAAAGGACAGTCGAACACCGGGGAGCTGTTTTTT.

This chain connects TRBV5-1 to TRBJ2-7; TRBD2 agrees at 10 bases. V lost 1 base and J lost 4; bases outside the gene matches: 5. Per germline, CDR1 SGHRS and CDR2 YFSETQ. The CDR3 loop spans 15 amino acids. The CDR3 region has the DNA TGCGCCAGCAGCTTGCAGCTAGCGGGAGCTTACGAGCAGTACTTC. Amino acid sequence: CASSLQLAGAYEQYF.

This chain connects TRBV9 to TRBJ1-1, with a tentative D call TRBD1 (6 bases). This CDR3 spans 14 amino acids. The V and J ends lost 3 bases and 4 bases respectively, with 13 bases between them. Germline values: CDR1 SGDLS, CDR2 YYNGEE. CDR3 region: CASSGGGQRTEAFF. CDR3 nucleotide sequence: TGTGCCAGCAGCGGCGGGGGGCAGCGCACTGAAGCTTTCTTT.

Points on this clone: The sample carries other DNA sequences with the same CDR3. The chain uses TRBV6-5 and TRBJ1-2; no definite D call. CDR1 MNHEY and CDR2 SVGAGI come from the germline V gene. The CDR3 consists of 15 residues. The V end was cut by 10 bases, the J end by 1 base, with 19 bases between. In DNA form, the CDR3 reads TGTGCCACCCTCCGAGATCCCCGAGGTAACTATGGCTACACCTTC. It yields the protein CATLRDPRGNYGYTF.

The rearrangement links TRBV2 to TRBJ2-2, with D perhaps TRBD1 (6 bases). Germline values: CDR1 SNHLY, CDR2 FYNNEI. This CDR3 comprises 14 residues. V was shortened by 5 bases and J by 6 bases, with 13 bases between the two germline ends. Here the CDR3 reads CASSPDRFAGELFF. In nucleotides, the CDR3 is TGTGCCAGCAGTCCAGACAGGTTTGCCGGGGAGCTGTTTTTT.

The rearrangement joins TRBV6-5 to TRBJ2-7, with TRBD2 matching 13 bases. The ends lost 5 bases at V and 3 bases at J; junction bases unmatched: 4. CDR1 is MNHEY and CDR2 is SVGAGI in the germline V gene. CDR3 length equals 15 residues. CDR3 nucleotides: TGTGCCAGCAGTCCCGGACTAGCGGGAGTCTACGAGCAGTACTTC. As protein: CASSPGLAGVYEQYF.

The chain links TRBV10-2 to TRBJ2-6; the D is unclear. Germline lookup yields CDR1 WSHSY and CDR2 SAAADI. The CDR3 runs 16 residues. V lost 2 bases, J lost 4 bases, and 12 bases lay in between. In DNA form, the CDR3 reads TGCGCCAGCAGTGAGATCGCAGGTAACGGGGCCAACGTCCTGACTTTC. This encodes CASSEIAGNGANVLTF.

The chain employs TRBV5-6 and TRBJ2-5; the D gene is possibly TRBD2 (5 bases). The CDR3 has 13 residues. Germline V gives CDR1 SGHDT, CDR2 YYEEEE. V lost 2 bases and J 4 bases, leaving 9 bases between the germline ends. The CDR3 DNA is TGTGCCAGCAGCTTTCAAGGAGGAGAGACCCAGTACTTC. It yields the protein CASSFQGGETQYF.

This clone was found a few times. The gene calls are TRBV29-1 and TRBJ2-2; TRBD1 might be the D (6 bases). Between the trimmed V and J ends, which lost 8 bases and 0 bases, there was a span of 13 bases. The CDR3 covers 14 residues. Germline V lookup: CDR1 SQVTM, CDR2 ANQGSEA. The CDR3 region has the DNA TGCAGCTTCACCGGGACATCGAACACCGGGGAGCTGTTTTTT. Protein: CSFTGTSNTGELFF.

The rearrangement uses TRBV30 and TRBJ1-2; D is possibly TRBD1 (6 bases). Germline V gene lookup returns CDR1 GTSNPN and CDR2 SVGIG (reference sequence). Trimming pared 4 bases from V and 6 bases from J, leaving 12 bases between. The CDR3 extends over 12 amino acids. The CDR3 protein is CAWNRAANGYTF. CDR3 DNA sequence: TGTGCCTGGAACAGGGCCGCCAATGGCTACACCTTC. Drawing the rest from reference TRBV30 and TRBJ1-2, the complete variable domain is SQTIHQWPATLVQPVGSPLSLECTVEGTSNPNLYWYRQAAGRGLQLLFYSVGIGQISSEVPQNLSASRPQDRQFILSSKKLLLSDSGFYLCAWNRAANGYTFGSGTRLTVV.

The chain is built from TRBV19 and TRBJ1-1; TRBD1 matches 8 bases. Unmatched junction bases numbered 12, after V lost 8 bases and J lost 4 bases. The CDR3 sequence is 15 residues long. Germline assignment: CDR1 LNHDA and CDR2 SQIVND (reference sequence). The CDR3 DNA reads TGTGCCAGTGGTAAGGACAGGGCTTCTGTCACTGAAGCTTTCTTT. Its protein product is CASGKDRASVTEAFF.

V gene TRBV7-9 combines with J gene TRBJ2-1; D is unclear. Germline values: CDR1 SEHNR, CDR2 FQNEAQ (reference sequence). The CDR3 has 14 residues. V shed 1 base and J shed 6 bases, with 10 bases lying between them. CDR3 coding DNA: TGTGCCAGCAGCTTAGGGGTAGCCGGCAATGAGCAGTTCTTC. This sequence encodes CASSLGVAGNEQFF. The full variable domain, with the rest looked up from reference TRBV7-9 and TRBJ2-1, is DTGVSQNPRHKITKRGQNVTFRCDPISEHNRLYWYRQTLGQGPEFLTYFQNEAQLEKSRLLSDRFSAERPKGSFSTLEIQRTEQGDSAMYLCASSLGVAGNEQFFGPGTRLTVL.

The genes are TRBV6-5 and TRBJ2-3, with D possibly TRBD2 on 6 matching bases. This CDR3 region has 12 residues. The V end was cut by 5 bases, the J end by 14 bases, with 17 bases between. The V gene's germline CDR1 is MNHEY and CDR2 SVGAGI. Here the CDR3 DNA reads TGTGCCAGCAGTGGAGGGACCGCTCCTTTGTATTTT. Translation: CASSGGTAPLYF.

V is TRBV7-9 and J is TRBJ1-1; no definite D call. Germline CDR1 is SEHNR and CDR2 is FQNEAQ (reference sequence). V was shortened by 2 bases and J by 1 base, with 11 bases between the two germline ends. The CDR3 length is 15 residues. CDR3 coding DNA: TGTGCCAGCAGCTTACCCGATGCAGGGAACACTGAAGCTTTCTTT. It specifies CASSLPDAGNTEAFF.

The gene calls are TRBV19 and TRBJ1-5; D gene unclear. Germline V gene lookup returns CDR1 LNHDA and CDR2 SQIVND (reference sequence). The CDR3 is 14 amino acids. V was shortened by 6 bases and J by 6 bases, with 15 bases between the two germline ends. The CDR3 nucleotides read TGTGCCAGTAGCCCCTCGAATTCCGGTCAGCCCCAGCATTTT. Encoded protein: CASSPSNSGQPQHF. Variable domain in full (rest from reference TRBV19 and TRBJ1-5): DGGITQSPKYLFRKEGQNVTLSCEQNLNHDAMYWYRQDPGQGLRLIYYSQIVNDFQKGDIAEGYSVSREKKESFPLTVTSAQKNPTAFYLCASSPSNSGQPQHFGDGTRLSIL.

This chain connects TRBV7-2 to TRBJ1-6; 8 bases align to TRBD1. V shed 5 bases, J shed 7 bases, and the junction held 10 bases outside the gene matches. There are 16 residues in the CDR3. CDR1 SGHTA and CDR2 FQGNSA come from the germline V gene. The CDR3 bases are TGTGCCAGCAGCGCGTTCTGGACAGGGATGAATTCACCCCTCCACTTT. It yields the protein CASSAFWTGMNSPLHF.

This clone was observed a few times. The rearrangement joins TRBV30 to TRBJ1-5, with 9 bases lining up with TRBD1. Germline trimming cut 4 bases from V and 0 bases from J; bases unmatched to any gene: 7. Germline-derived CDR1 and CDR2 are GTSNPN and SVGIG (reference sequence). The CDR3 covers 16 residues. The CDR3 DNA sequence: TGTGCCTGGAACACACAGGGGGCCTATAGCAATCAGCCCCAGCATTTT. It translates to CAWNTQGAYSNQPQHF.

V is TRBV19 and J is TRBJ2-2; tentative D call: TRBD1 (5 bases). The germline V gene has CDR1 LNHDA and CDR2 SQIVND (reference sequence). V dropped 8 bases and J dropped 4 bases, with 17 bases sitting between them. This CDR3 is 15 amino acids long. As DNA, the CDR3 is TGTGCCAGTGCTAGGGCAGGGATAGCCACCGGGGAGCTGTTTTTT. Encoded protein: CASARAGIATGELFF.

The CDR3 DNA reads TGCGCCAGCAGCCAGTCGTACGAGCAGTACTTC. Translation gives CASSQSYEQYF. The gene calls are TRBV23-1 and TRBJ2-7; D gene unclear. TRBV23-1 is labeled an ORF, and its function is uncertain. The CDR3 totals 11 residues. The germline V and J ends were trimmed by 6 bases and 4 bases, with 7 bases remaining between them.